This T cell receptor (beta chain) was sequenced in a study of blood T cell repertoires in COVID-19. For the study at large: Sites across the United States, Italy and Spain contributed samples from acute and convalescent COVID-19. T cells, B-cell-depleted T cells, or PBMCs provided the cDNA or gDNA that served as material.

In the authors' methods: Nucleated cell number was recorded as an estimate derived from reference gene primer amplification. The protocol was immunoSEQ multiplex PCR, while the TCRdb copy is restricted to in-frame clones and leaves out a portion. The V and J calls and clone size were taken over from that table, and D and trimming were inferred from the DNA. The data show 55,000 to 80,000 clones, about 83% seen once. The CDR3 covers 13 residues. CDR1 SGHRS and CDR2 YFSETQ come from the germline V gene. V was shortened by 0 bases and J by 3 bases, with 6 bases between the two germline ends. The TCR comes from a man aged 50-59 years with active COVID-19. Input material: peripheral blood. The chain has TRBV5-1 and TRBJ2-5; D is ambiguous. CDR3 amino acids: CASSLGAEETQYF. The CDR3 region has the DNA TGCGCCAGCAGCTTGGGGGCAGAAGAGACCCAGTACTTC.